This T cell receptor beta chain was recovered during a study of blood T cell repertoires in COVID-19 (dated by TCRdb to the early 2020s). For the study in its entirety: Samples from collaborators originated in the United States, Italy and Spain and spanned both the acute and convalescent phases of COVID-19. The prospective study material was composed of cDNA or gDNA derived from T cells, B-cell-depleted T cells, or PBMCs. Subjects who had been exposed to COVID-19, were actively infected with it, or had recovered from it provided the deeply sampled blood TCRbeta repertoires that made up the dataset. The repertoires were released in a freely available public database meant as a resource for research on the immune response to SARS-CoV-2. The samples were drawn from two sources: the first 160 participants of the ongoing ImmuneRACE study, and over 1,000 subjects contributed by 6 global collaborators. Nearly every sample came with metadata listing a de-identified subject ID, COVID-19 status, age in years and sex. HLA class I and class II types, where available, came from metadata supplied by the sample provider rather than from assay-based typing. Findings and caveats that apply to the study as a whole: The amount of clinical and demographic metadata varied by source and participant and was provided uncurated.

Collaborating institutions collected whole blood in K2EDTA tubes following their own protocols. Collaborator samples were shipped for TCRbeta analysis as frozen whole blood, isolated PBMCs, or DNA extracted from either sample type. V lost 4 bases and J lost 4 bases, and the count of bases not matched to a germline gene is 4. The germline V gene gives CDR1 as SGHRS and CDR2 as YFSETQ. Reading from cysteine to phenylalanine, the CDR3 counts 16 amino acids. Solely the CDR3 DNA is kept, with 48 bases framed from the first base. Notes on this clone: The antigen it binds to is not known. Base qualities are not provided; no much larger clone lies one nucleotide away.

The immunoSEQ Assay, a bias-controlled multiplex PCR, was used to amplify TCRbeta CDR3 regions from genomic DNA. For the original study's pipeline: The number of nucleated cells in each sample was estimated from the amplification of reference gene primers within the assay. To quantify the absolute abundance of each unique TCRbeta CDR3 rearrangement, sequence reads were collapsed and filtered. For each sample, productive Simpson clonality was calculated as the square root of Simpson's diversity index over productive rearrangements. TCRdb retrieved this table from immuneACCESS and kept in-frame rearrangements only. Not all clones are present; in checked studies, unresolved V genes account for under half, and no reason is known for the remainder. The D gene and trimming were derived from the DNA, and the V and J assignments and clone size from that table. The sample profile shows tens of thousands of clones; approximately 90% of them were found once. About 9.6% of the sample goes to the ten largest clones.

The sequence came from a human donor in a cohort sampled during active COVID-19. Sequences were obtained from peripheral blood. The chain joins TRBV5-1 to TRBJ2-3, with TRBD2 matching 15 junction bases. The nucleotide sequence is TGCGCCAGCAGCGGCGGACTAGCGGGGGGGCCAGATACGCAGTATTTT. This yields the protein CASSGGLAGGPDTQYF.